This entry concerns a single TCR beta chain. Treatment given: PENTA 11 planned treatment interruption arm or continuous ART arm. This sample was included in a study of HIV-infected children after antiretroviral therapy interruption. Unique molecular identifiers were included in an RNA-based 3' RACE TCR library. TCRdb re-derived calls from the 3' RACE reads in MiXCR, one entry per CDR3 protein. The data hold about 89,000 distinct CDR3 sequences, with 6.9% observed a single time. The CDR3 is 13 residues long. V dropped 3 bases and J dropped 4 bases, with 7 bases sitting between them. In germline, CDR1 is LNHNV, CDR2 YYDKDF (reference sequence).

V is TRBV15 and J is TRBJ2-1; D gene unclear. The sample here was CD45RA+ CD4+ T cells from PBMCs, pooled from several time points, taken from a donor given antiretroviral therapy, either interrupted or continuous. Subset specified: naive CD4+ CD45RA+ CD45RO- T cells. The TCR was taken from a pool of human donors with HIV. CDR3 in amino acids: CATSSPLYNEQFF. The DNA of the CDR3 is TGTGCCACCAGCAGCCCCCTGTACAATGAGCAGTTCTTC.